Below, 17 T cell receptor beta chains from the same sample are listed, as sequenced in a study of blood T cell repertoires in COVID-19 (dated by TCRdb to 2020 to 2022). The library was generated by the immunoSEQ multiplex PCR assay. What TCRdb holds here is the immuneACCESS table cut down to in-frame rearrangements. Part of the clones is not present; checked against another copy, under half of the missing clones reflect an unresolved V gene, and the others are unexplained. This sample gives about 150,000 clones in total; approximately 83% of them show up just once. The ten top clones hold about 5.2% of the sample. Sequencing used PBMCs or T cells enriched from blood (not recorded which). Source of these receptors: a man in his sixties or seventies who had been exposed to COVID-19.

V and J are TRBV7-2 and TRBJ2-6; 10 bases match TRBD1. Germline CDR1 SGHTA, CDR2 FQGNSA. The length of the CDR3 is 17 residues. With V trimmed by 3 bases and J by 2 bases, 4 bases remained unmatched. DNA of the CDR3: TGTGCCAGCAGCTTGGCCGGGACAGGGGCTGGGGCCAACGTCCTGACTTTC. Its translation: CASSLAGTGAGANVLTF.

This clone was detected once. The V call is TRBV9, the J call TRBJ2-3; 9 nucleotides align to TRBD2. The CDR3 covers 16 residues. Looked up from germline, CDR1 is SGDLS and CDR2 is YYNGEE. V lost 3 bases, J lost 1 base, and 6 bases stayed unmatched. The chain's CDR3 is CASSDVAGAGTDTQYF. As DNA, the CDR3 is TGTGCCAGCAGCGACGTAGCGGGAGCAGGCACAGATACGCAGTATTTT.

The table lists this clone with a few counts. The chain carries TRBV7-2 and TRBJ1-5; 7 positions match TRBD1. The V segment lost 0 bases and the J segment 6 bases; nucleotides outside the gene matches: 2. This CDR3 spans 14 amino acids. CDR1 and CDR2 (germline): SGHTA, FQGNSA. CDR3 in amino acids: CASSLAGGGQPQHF. CDR3 nucleotides: TGTGCCAGCAGCTTAGCAGGGGGCGGTCAGCCCCAGCATTTT.

Only one count was recorded for this clone. V gene TRBV12-3 or TRBV12-4 combines with J gene TRBJ1-5; 11 bases fit TRBD1. The CDR3 contains 13 residues. V lost 6 bases and J lost 8; bases outside the gene matches: 3. CDR3 sequence reads: CASRRTGGEPQHF. The CDR3 bases are TGTGCCAGCAGGCGGACAGGGGGCGAGCCCCAGCATTTT.

In DNA form, the CDR3 reads TGTGCCAGCACGACTATGGAAGCGAACTATGGCTACACCTTC. This translates into CASTTMEANYGYTF. The chain joins TRBV6-6 to TRBJ1-2; D remains unclear. In germline, CDR1 is MNHNY, CDR2 SVGAGI (reference sequence). The length of the CDR3 is 14 residues. The V and J ends lost 7 bases and 2 bases respectively, with 14 bases between them.

The chain uses TRBV7-2 and TRBJ1-1, with TRBD1 matching 7 bases. The CDR3 length is 16 residues. The germline CDR1 and CDR2 sequences are SGHTA and FQGNSA. With V trimmed by 6 bases and J by 7 bases, 17 bases remained unmatched. CDR3 sequence: CASSSGTDLTWGEAFF. The CDR3 DNA reads TGTGCCAGCAGTTCCGGGACAGACTTGACTTGGGGTGAAGCTTTCTTT.

The gene calls are TRBV4-2 and TRBJ2-3; D is undetermined. Germline values: CDR1 LGHNA, CDR2 YNFKEQ. Deletions cut 3 bases from V and 4 bases from J, with 14 bases between. This CDR3 comprises 15 residues. The CDR3 bases are TGTGCCAGCAGCCAGGAAACTGTCGGGTCAGATACGCAGTATTTT. This translates into CASSQETVGSDTQYF.

The chain carries TRBV25-1 and TRBJ2-3, with D possibly TRBD2 on 5 matching bases. The V end was cut by 1 base, the J end by 1 base, with 9 bases between. The CDR3 totals 15 residues. The germline V gene has CDR1 MGHDK and CDR2 SYGVNS. The CDR3 is CASSEFSSGTDTQYF. CDR3 in DNA: TGTGCCAGCAGTGAATTTAGTAGCGGCACAGATACGCAGTATTTT.

This chain links TRBV7-2 with TRBJ2-3; TRBD1 is a possible D gene (5 bases). The germline V gene encodes CDR1 SGHTA and CDR2 FQGNSA. V shed 1 base and J shed 6 bases, with 11 bases lying between them. The CDR3 is made up of 14 amino acids. The CDR3 sequence is CASSLDPGADTQYF. In nucleotides, the CDR3 is TGTGCCAGCAGCTTAGACCCTGGGGCCGATACGCAGTATTTT.

V usage is TRBV29-1 and J usage is TRBJ2-1; 13 bases line up with TRBD2. This CDR3 contains 13 residues. The germline V gene encodes CDR1 SQVTM and CDR2 ANQGSEA. The V gene end was trimmed by 7 bases and the J gene end by 7 bases; junction bases not matched to a gene: 4. CDR3 bases: TGCAGCGGACTAGCGGGAGGACGGAATGAGCAGTTCTTC. Protein product: CSGLAGGRNEQFF.

The chain carries TRBV7-8 and TRBJ2-7; 12 positions match TRBD2. The CDR3 has 16 residues. Germline lookup yields CDR1 SGHVS and CDR2 FQNEAQ. The trim removed 4 bases at V and 0 bases at J, leaving 4 bases unmatched. In DNA form, the CDR3 reads TGTGCCAGCAGCTCCTCGACTAGCGGGAGCTCCTACGAGCAGTACTTC. This sequence encodes CASSSSTSGSSYEQYF.

The chain is built from TRBV2 and TRBJ1-4; 7 positions agree with TRBD1. Germline V gene data show CDR1 as SNHLY and CDR2 as FYNNEI. The trim removed 1 base at V and 3 bases at J, leaving 2 bases unmatched. This CDR3 spans 15 amino acids. DNA of the CDR3: TGTGCCAGCAGTGAAGAAGGGGGCTCTAATGAAAAACTGTTTTTT. This gives the protein CASSEEGGSNEKLFF.

The chain employs TRBV7-9 and TRBJ1-6; D not resolved. V lost 4 bases, J lost 8 bases, and 12 bases lay in between. The CDR3 has 14 amino acids. Germline assignment: CDR1 SEHNR and CDR2 FQNEAQ (reference sequence). The CDR3: CASSSGSEHSPLHF. The CDR3 region has the DNA TGTGCCAGCAGCTCCGGGTCCGAGCATTCACCCCTCCACTTT.

A few counts support this clone. The chain has TRBV28 and TRBJ2-7, with TRBD2 identical over 7 bases. Per the germline V gene, CDR1 is MDHEN and CDR2 is SYDVKM. V lost 5 bases, J lost 0 bases, and 7 bases stayed unmatched. The CDR3 loop spans 15 amino acids. CDR3 sequence reads: CASSPLAESSYEQYF. In nucleotides, the CDR3 is TGTGCCAGCAGTCCCCTAGCGGAGAGCTCCTACGAGCAGTACTTC. The full variable domain, with the rest looked up from reference TRBV28 and TRBJ2-7, is DVKVTQSSRYLVKRTGEKVFLECVQDMDHENMFWYRQDPGLGLRLIYFSYDVKMKEKGDIPEGYSVSREKKERFSLILESASTNQTSMYLCASSPLAESSYEQYFGPGTRLTVT.

The chain carries TRBV11-2 and TRBJ1-2; 7 bases are shared with TRBD1. V gave up 5 bases and J gave up 8 bases; unmatched junction bases: 17. There are 16 residues in the CDR3. CDR1 and CDR2 (germline): SGHAT, FQNNGV. In DNA, the CDR3 is TGTGCCAGCAGCCTAACAACTAATACAGGGGAGCTGGGCTACACCTTC. This translates into CASSLTTNTGELGYTF.

V is TRBV2 and J is TRBJ2-1; D remains unclear. The V gene's germline CDR1 is SNHLY and CDR2 FYNNEI. The CDR3 spans 15 residues. Trimming left V 2 bases short and J 4 bases short, with 12 bases between. The CDR3 loop reads CASSETPTDYNEQFF. In nucleotides, the CDR3 is TGTGCCAGCAGTGAAACCCCCACTGATTACAATGAGCAGTTCTTC.

This clone was observed a single time. The CDR3 bases are TGTGCCAGCAGGAGTGGAGGGGCTGAGGAGACCCAGTACTTC. Translated, it gives CASRSGGAEETQYF. The chain uses TRBV28 and TRBJ2-5; perhaps TRBD2 as D (6 bases). Germline V gene lookup returns CDR1 MDHEN and CDR2 SYDVKM. The CDR3 extends over 14 amino acids. V gave up 6 bases and J gave up 5 bases, with 16 bases separating them.